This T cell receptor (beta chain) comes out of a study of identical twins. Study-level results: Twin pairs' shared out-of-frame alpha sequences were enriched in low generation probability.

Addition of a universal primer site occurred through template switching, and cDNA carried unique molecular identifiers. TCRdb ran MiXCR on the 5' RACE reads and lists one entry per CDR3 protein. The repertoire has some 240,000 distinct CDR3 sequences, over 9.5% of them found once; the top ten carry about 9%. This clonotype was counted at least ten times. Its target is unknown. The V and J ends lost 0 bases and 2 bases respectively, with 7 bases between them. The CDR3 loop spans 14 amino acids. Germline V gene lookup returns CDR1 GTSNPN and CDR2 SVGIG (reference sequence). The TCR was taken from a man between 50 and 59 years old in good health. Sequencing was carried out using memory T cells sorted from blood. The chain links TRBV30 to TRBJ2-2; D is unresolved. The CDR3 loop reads CAWSVARNTGELFF. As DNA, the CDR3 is TGTGCCTGGAGTGTAGCGCGCAACACCGGGGAGCTGTTTTTT.